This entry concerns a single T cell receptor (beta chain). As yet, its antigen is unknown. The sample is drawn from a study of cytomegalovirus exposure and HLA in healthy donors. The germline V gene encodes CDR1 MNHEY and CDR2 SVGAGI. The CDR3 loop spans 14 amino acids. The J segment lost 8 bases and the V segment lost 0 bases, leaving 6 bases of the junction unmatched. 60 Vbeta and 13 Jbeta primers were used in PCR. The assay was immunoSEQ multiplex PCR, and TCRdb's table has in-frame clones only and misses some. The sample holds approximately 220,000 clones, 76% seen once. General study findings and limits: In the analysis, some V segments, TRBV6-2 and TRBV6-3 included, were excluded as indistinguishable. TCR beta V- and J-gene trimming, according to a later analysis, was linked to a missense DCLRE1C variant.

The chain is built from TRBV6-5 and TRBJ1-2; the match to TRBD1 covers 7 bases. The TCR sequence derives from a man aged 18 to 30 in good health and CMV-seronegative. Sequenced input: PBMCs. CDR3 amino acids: CASSYSGQKGGYTF. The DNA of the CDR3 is TGTGCCAGCAGTTACTCGGGACAGAAGGGCGGCTACACCTTC.